This T cell receptor beta chain was profiled in a study of kidney transplant recipient with SARS-CoV-2 infection. Remarks on this clonotype: A much larger clone differs by one base, so this may be a read error.

The CDR3 consists of 16 residues. Looked up from germline, CDR1 is DFQATT and CDR2 is SNEGSKA (reference sequence). Trimming removed 4 bases from V and 1 base from J; junction bases left unmatched: 8. TCRdb redid the calling of the reads with MiXCR, one entry per CDR3 protein. The sample lists fewer than 250,000 distinct CDR3 sequences, around 28% seen once, with roughly 7.3% in the top ten. This clonotype was sampled from a male patient aged 30 to 40 who had COVID-19 and was a kidney transplant recipient. The graft donor may have given rise to some T cells. The sample consisted of a blood sample, taken at baseline and between days 110 and 120 from a kidney transplant recipient. The chain combines TRBV20-1 with TRBJ2-5, with 11 bases aligning to TRBD2. The CDR3 region is CSAMFKTSGVQETQYF. The CDR3 coding sequence is TGCAGTGCTATGTTCAAGACTAGCGGGGTCCAAGAGACCCAGTACTTC.